This T cell receptor (beta chain) was sequenced during a study of blood T cell repertoires in COVID-19. Study details: Researchers got acute and convalescent COVID-19 samples from the United States, Italy and Spain.

CDR1 SGHNT and CDR2 YYREEE come from the germline V gene (reference sequence). Unmatched junction bases numbered 14, after V lost 2 bases and J lost 7 bases. The length of the CDR3 is 18 residues. The age range of participants was 18 to 89 years, with residence in about two dozen US areas. Sequenced by immunoSEQ multiplex PCR; TCRdb stores in-frame clones only, minus some. The data contain under 250,000 clones, about 87% of them singletons. The sample holds one count of this clone. The chain carries TRBV5-4 and TRBJ2-2, with 10 bases identical to TRBD2. Sequencing was done on a sample of PBMCs or T cells enriched from blood (not recorded which). The source of this sequence is a woman under 40 who had been exposed to COVID-19. For the CDR3, the DNA is TGTGCCAGCAGCTTAGACGCTAGCGGGAGCTCCGGGATCGGGGAGCTGTTTTTT. Encoded protein: CASSLDASGSSGIGELFF.